The 25 T cell receptor beta chains presented below share a single source sample, sequenced in a study of beta chain features in type 1 diabetes. The sequenced template was cDNA made from the entire isolated RNA. Assay: immunoSEQ multiplex PCR; the TCRdb copy retains only in-frame clones and omits some. This sample has 500,000 to 700,000 clones, with around 15% found just once. The sample taken for sequencing was naive CD4+ T cells from blood. The source is a young man in good health.

The chain is built from TRBV4-1 and TRBJ1-2; tentative D call: TRBD1 (6 bases). Per the germline V gene, CDR1 is MGHRA and CDR2 is YSYEKL. V was trimmed by 0 bases and J by 8 bases, leaving 19 bases between them. This CDR3 contains 16 residues. CDR3 nucleotides: TGCGCCAGCAGCCAAGATCGGCGGCAGGGGCCGATGGGCTACACCTTC. Amino acid sequence: CASSQDRRQGPMGYTF.

The CDR3, as DNA: TGTGCCAGCAGTTCGGGGGGCGCCGGCACCGGGGAGCTGTTTTTT. It specifies CASSSGGAGTGELFF. The chain recombines TRBV28 with TRBJ2-2; tentatively, D is TRBD2 (7 bases). The germline V gene encodes CDR1 MDHEN and CDR2 SYDVKM. V lost 4 bases and J 4 bases, leaving 13 bases between the germline ends. The CDR3 contains 15 residues.

In its sample, this clone was seen a few times. The chain joins TRBV28 to TRBJ2-3; weak D call: TRBD1 (6 bases). The V and J ends lost 4 bases and 6 bases respectively, with 11 bases between them. The CDR3 consists of 13 residues. Germline CDR1 and CDR2: MDHEN and SYDVKM. CDR3 sequence: CASSSHQGDTQYF. CDR3 nucleotide sequence: TGTGCCAGCAGTTCGCATCAGGGGGATACGCAGTATTTT. The full variable domain, with the rest looked up from reference TRBV28 and TRBJ2-3, is DVKVTQSSRYLVKRTGEKVFLECVQDMDHENMFWYRQDPGLGLRLIYFSYDVKMKEKGDIPEGYSVSREKKERFSLILESASTNQTSMYLCASSSHQGDTQYFGPGTRLTVL.

Only a few counts were recorded for this clone. V is TRBV7-2 and J is TRBJ2-5; D may be TRBD2 (5 bases). CDR3 length: 15 amino acids. Germline-derived CDR1 and CDR2 are SGHTA and FQGNSA. V dropped 7 bases and J dropped 9 bases, with 24 bases sitting between them. CDR3 in DNA: TGTGCCAGCAAGCTTAGGTCCAGCGGCGCATCGGCCCAGTACTTC. It is translated as CASKLRSSGASAQYF.

This clone was counted between two and nine times. The chain is built from TRBV4-1 and TRBJ2-1; 8 nucleotides align to TRBD1. Germline CDR1 and CDR2: MGHRA and YSYEKL. This CDR3 is 15 amino acids long. Germline trimming cut 1 base from V and 7 bases from J; bases unmatched to any gene: 6. CDR3: CASSQAPGGSNEQFF. The CDR3, as DNA: TGCGCCAGCAGCCAAGCCCCAGGGGGCTCGAATGAGCAGTTCTTC.

The sample holds a few counts of this clone. The chain combines TRBV5-4 with TRBJ1-1, with D perhaps matching TRBD1 (6 bases). Deletions cut 1 base from V and 7 bases from J, with 14 bases between. CDR3 length: 14 residues. Germline-derived CDR1 and CDR2 are SGHNT and YYREEE (reference sequence). CDR3 coding DNA: TGTGCCAGCAGCTTGATACAGGGCGAGAATGAAGCTTTCTTT. Amino acid sequence: CASSLIQGENEAFF.

This clone was found a few times. V gene TRBV5-1 combines with J gene TRBJ2-3, with 8 positions matching TRBD1. The trim removed 2 bases at V and 2 bases at J, leaving 4 bases unmatched. Per the germline V gene, CDR1 is SGHRS and CDR2 is YFSETQ. The CDR3 extends over 15 amino acids. The CDR3 loop reads CASSFGQGTTDTQYF. CDR3 in DNA: TGCGCCAGCAGCTTCGGACAGGGAACCACAGATACGCAGTATTTT.

This clone was counted only a few times. This chain uses TRBV5-1 with TRBJ1-6; D gene uncertain. From germline, CDR1 is SGHRS and CDR2 YFSETQ. The CDR3 runs to 16 residues. Between the trimmed V and J ends, which lost 4 bases and 2 bases, there was a span of 13 bases. The CDR3 here is CASSDPGFPYNSPLHF. CDR3 nucleotide sequence: TGCGCCAGCAGCGACCCGGGTTTCCCCTATAATTCACCCCTCCACTTT.

In its sample, this clone was seen a few times. The V and J genes are TRBV10-3 and TRBJ1-2, with 8 bases that match TRBD1. This CDR3 is 13 amino acids long. The germline V gene encodes CDR1 ENHRY and CDR2 SYGVKD. V trimming: 5 bases; J trimming: 3 bases; junction bases outside the gene matches: 2. The chain's CDR3 is CAISPTGDYGYTF. Here the CDR3 DNA reads TGTGCCATCAGTCCGACAGGGGACTATGGCTACACCTTC.

The CDR3 sequence: CASSSDSARYF. CDR3 DNA: TGTGCCAGCAGCTCCGACAGTGCCCGGTACTTC. The V and J genes are TRBV6-5 and TRBJ2-7; a weak D match, TRBD1 (5 bases). This CDR3 has 11 amino acids. CDR1 is MNHEY and CDR2 is SVGAGI in the germline V gene. The V and J ends lost 6 bases and 12 bases respectively, with 15 bases between them.

This clone was detected a few times. J is TRBJ2-4 and V is TRBV7-2; 11 bases line up with TRBD1. The germline gives CDR1 SGHTA, CDR2 FQGNSA. CDR3 length: 17 residues. V shed 2 bases, J shed 6 bases, and the junction held 9 bases outside the gene matches. CDR3 protein: CASSLRTGGMSGNIQYF. In DNA form, the CDR3 reads TGTGCCAGCAGCTTAAGGACAGGGGGCATGAGTGGAAACATTCAGTACTTC.

This clone was seen a handful of times. The CDR3 sequence is CATSRDLPRRGELFF. The CDR3 DNA sequence: TGTGCCACCAGCAGAGATCTGCCCCGTCGCGGGGAGCTGTTTTTT. This chain connects TRBV15 to TRBJ2-2, with D hard to call. Germline CDR1 is LNHNV and CDR2 is YYDKDF (reference sequence). V lost 0 bases, J lost 7 bases, and 12 bases lay in between. This CDR3 comprises 15 residues.

This clone was counted only a few times. The genes are TRBV19 and TRBJ2-1; 9 nucleotides line up with TRBD2. Germline-derived CDR1 and CDR2 are LNHDA and SQIVND (reference sequence). V was clipped by 3 bases and J by 6 bases; unmatched bases: 3. The CDR3 runs to 14 residues. CDR3 amino acids: CASSIAGGPNEQFF. For the CDR3, the DNA is TGTGCCAGTAGTATTGCGGGAGGGCCCAATGAGCAGTTCTTC.

A few counts support this clone. The chain combines TRBV6-5 with TRBJ1-2; 7 positions agree with TRBD1. J gave up 5 bases and V 6 bases, and 12 bases lay outside the gene matches. The CDR3 totals 15 residues. Per germline, CDR1 MNHEY and CDR2 SVGAGI. The CDR3 here is CASSHRGTWGYGYTF. The DNA for the CDR3 is TGTGCCAGCAGCCACAGGGGCACCTGGGGTTATGGCTACACCTTC.

The V call is TRBV5-1, the J call TRBJ1-3; 7 positions match TRBD1. CDR3 length equals 15 residues. V lost 2 bases to trimming and J lost 0 bases; unmatched junction nucleotides: 2. Germline V gene lookup returns CDR1 SGHRS and CDR2 YFSETQ. The CDR3 DNA reads TGCGCCAGCAGCTTTACAGGGGTCTCTGGAAACACCATATATTTT. This gives the protein CASSFTGVSGNTIYF.

This clone turned up a few times. The sample contains more than one DNA sequence encoding this CDR3. The rearrangement uses TRBV10-3 and TRBJ2-7, with D perhaps TRBD1 (5 bases). This CDR3 comprises 12 residues. CDR1 is ENHRY and CDR2 is SYGVKD in the germline V gene. Trimming cost V 2 bases and J 3 bases, with 5 bases left between them. In DNA, the CDR3 is TGTGCCATCAGTGAGCAGGGCTACGAGCAGTACTTC. It yields the protein CAISEQGYEQYF.

This clone was observed a few times. The CDR3 spells CASSPGGWDTGELFF. The CDR3 nucleotides are TGTGCCAGCAGCCCGGGGGGATGGGACACCGGGGAGCTGTTTTTT. The chain recombines TRBV7-9 with TRBJ2-2, with 7 positions matching TRBD2. V gave up 5 bases and J gave up 3 bases; unmatched junction bases: 6. CDR1 and CDR2 from the germline V gene are SEHNR and FQNEAQ (reference sequence). The length of the CDR3 is 15 residues.

The gene calls are TRBV4-2 and TRBJ2-2, with a possible D match to TRBD2 (7 bases). CDR1 LGHNA and CDR2 YNFKEQ come from the germline V gene. V was clipped by 6 bases and J by 1 base, with 12 bases between them. This CDR3 is 15 amino acids long. DNA of the CDR3: TGTGCCAGCAGGGTGCGGGGGCTGAACACCGGGGAGCTGTTTTTT. Its protein product is CASRVRGLNTGELFF.

Points on this clone: In the same sample, other DNA sequences code for this CDR3. V and J are TRBV28 and TRBJ1-2; D possibly corresponds to TRBD1 (5 bases). V was clipped by 2 bases and J by 5 bases, with 6 bases between them. CDR3 length: 12 amino acids. The germline CDR1 and CDR2 sequences are MDHEN and SYDVKM. The DNA of the CDR3 is TGTGCCAGCAGTTTAAGGGGTTATGGCTACACCTTC. Translating it yields CASSLRGYGYTF.

This clone was picked up a small number of times. This chain links TRBV7-3 with TRBJ2-5; D perhaps matches TRBD2 (5 bases). V lost 5 bases to trimming and J lost 4 bases, with 11 bases between them. The CDR3 has 13 amino acids. Germline V gene sequence: CDR1 SGHTA, CDR2 FQGTGA. The CDR3 spells CASSGRTSETQYF. The CDR3 DNA reads as TGTGCCAGCAGCGGGCGGACTTCAGAGACCCAGTACTTC. The full variable domain, completed using reference TRBV7-3 and TRBJ2-5, is GAGVSQTPSNKVTEKGKYVELRCDPISGHTALYWYRQSLGQGPEFLIYFQGTGAADDSGLPNDRFFAVRPEGSVSTLKIQRTERGDSAVYLCASSGRTSETQYFGPGTRLLVL.

A few counts support this clone. This chain connects TRBV27 to TRBJ2-2; 14 nucleotides match TRBD2. This CDR3 has 17 residues. In germline, CDR1 is MNHEY, CDR2 SMNVEV (reference sequence). Trimming took 6 bases from V and 6 from J; bases not matched to a gene: 9. The CDR3 sequence: CASSRTSGRSVAGELFF. The CDR3 DNA reads as TGTGCCAGCAGCCGGACTAGCGGGAGGAGTGTCGCCGGGGAGCTGTTTTTT.

The sample holds a few counts of this clone. This chain uses TRBV29-1 with TRBJ1-1; possible D gene TRBD1, 6 bases. CDR1 SQVTM and CDR2 ANQGSEA come from the germline V gene. The CDR3 length is 16 residues. V dropped 7 bases and J dropped 6 bases, with 27 bases sitting between them. CDR3 in amino acids: CSAAGVRRAGGAEAFF. CDR3 coding DNA: TGCAGCGCCGCAGGTGTCCGCCGGGCTGGGGGCGCTGAAGCTTTCTTT.

This clone was seen a handful of times. Distinct nucleotide sequences in the sample also encode this CDR3. The chain links TRBV9 to TRBJ2-3; D is undetermined. Germline V gene data show CDR1 as SGDLS and CDR2 as YYNGEE. V was pared by 0 bases and J by 6 bases, with 2 bases between. The CDR3 is 11 amino acids. The CDR3 sequence is CASSVEDTQYF. The CDR3 nucleotides are TGTGCCAGCAGCGTAGAGGATACGCAGTATTTT. The complete variable domain, with remaining parts taken from reference TRBV9 and TRBJ2-3, reads DSGVTQTPKHLITATGQRVTLRCSPRSGDLSVYWYQQSLDQGLQFLIQYYNGEERAKGNILERFSAQQFPDLHSELNLSSLELGDSALYFCASSVEDTQYFGPGTRLTVL.

This clone was observed a handful of times. The J gene is TRBJ2-2, the V gene TRBV19; D is undetermined. The CDR3 is 15 amino acids. Germline V gene data show CDR1 as LNHDA and CDR2 as SQIVND (reference sequence). Trimming removed 5 bases from V and 0 bases from J, with 10 bases in between. CDR3 protein: CASSWAGANTGELFF. In DNA, the CDR3 is TGTGCCAGTAGTTGGGCAGGAGCGAACACCGGGGAGCTGTTTTTT.

This clone was detected only a few times. The rearrangement links TRBV12-5 to TRBJ1-1; D unclear. The CDR3 is 14 amino acids. Germline assignment: CDR1 LGHNT and CDR2 FRNRAP. The ends were cut back, 1 base at V and 0 bases at J, with 6 bases in the middle. CDR3 nucleotides: TGTGCTAGTGGTTTGGGACGTATGAACACTGAAGCTTTCTTT. Protein product: CASGLGRMNTEAFF.